Each of the 14 T cell receptor beta chains below was sequenced from the same sample in a study of blood T cell repertoires in COVID-19. Clones were read by immunoSEQ multiplex PCR, and TCRdb kept only the in-frame ones, dropping some. The sample contains about 32,000 clones, about 92% of which appear only once. Material: peripheral blood. Receptor source: a male donor with active COVID-19.

This clone was detected a few times. This chain joins TRBV7-2 and TRBJ1-5, with 9 bases matching TRBD1. The CDR3 runs to 16 residues. Trimming removed 4 bases from V and 1 base from J; junction bases left unmatched: 5. Germline-derived CDR1 and CDR2 are SGHTA and FQGNSA. CDR3 sequence reads: CASSSRTGVSNQPQHF. The CDR3 region has the DNA TGTGCCAGCAGCTCTAGGACAGGGGTGAGCAATCAGCCCCAGCATTTT.

The V and J genes are TRBV29-1 and TRBJ1-1, with D uncertain. This CDR3 has 15 residues. Germline CDR1 is SQVTM and CDR2 is ANQGSEA. Trimming removed 4 bases at V and 2 bases at J, with 17 bases between. CDR3 sequence: CSVVGDSGVNTEAFF. CDR3 DNA: TGCAGCGTTGTGGGTGATAGTGGAGTTAACACTGAAGCTTTCTTT.

The chain links TRBV5-4 to TRBJ2-2; D is perhaps TRBD2 (6 bases). Germline V gives CDR1 SGHNT, CDR2 YYREEE (reference sequence). Trimming pared 0 bases from V and 5 bases from J, leaving 17 bases between. This CDR3 comprises 17 residues. The CDR3 DNA is TGTGCCAGCAGCTTGGCCGTTCACTCTGGGAGGACCGGGGAGCTGTTTTTT. It translates to CASSLAVHSGRTGELFF.

This chain uses TRBV5-4 with TRBJ2-7; 10 bases fit TRBD1. V shed 3 bases and J 5 bases; nucleotides not matched to a gene: 5. The CDR3 consists of 14 residues. From germline, CDR1 is SGHNT and CDR2 YYREEE (reference sequence). For the CDR3, the DNA is TGTGCCAGCAGCTCAGGGACAGGGGCCAACGAGCAGTACTTC. Amino acids: CASSSGTGANEQYF.

This sequence joins TRBV5-4 and TRBJ2-3; the match to TRBD2 covers 8 bases. Germline assignment: CDR1 SGHNT and CDR2 YYREEE (reference sequence). Unmatched junction bases numbered 13, after V lost 4 bases and J lost 0 bases. The CDR3 loop spans 18 amino acids. In nucleotides, the CDR3 is TGTGCCAGCAGCCCGCGGACTACTGGCGGGGGGAGCACAGATACGCAGTATTTT. This gives the protein CASSPRTTGGGSTDTQYF.

The J gene is TRBJ2-5, the V gene TRBV30; 8 bases are a match to TRBD2. This CDR3 is built from 16 residues. Germline loops: CDR1 GTSNPN, CDR2 SVGIG (reference sequence). Unmatched junction bases numbered 14, after V lost 4 bases and J lost 4 bases. The CDR3: CAWKSLTGGLGETQYF. The CDR3 nucleotides are TGTGCCTGGAAATCTCTGACGGGGGGGCTTGGAGAGACCCAGTACTTC.

This clone was counted once. The chain is built from TRBV5-5 and TRBJ1-1; TRBD1 is a possible D gene (5 bases). Between the trimmed V and J ends, which lost 1 base and 4 bases, there was a span of 11 bases. CDR3 length: 14 residues. Germline V gene sequence: CDR1 SGHKS, CDR2 YYEKEE (reference sequence). DNA of the CDR3: TGTGCCAGCAGCTTGAAGGGCCAGGGCACTGAAGCTTTCTTT. It yields the protein CASSLKGQGTEAFF.

This clone has only a few counts. The chain is built from TRBV28 and TRBJ1-6; D is unclear. The CDR3 is made up of 18 amino acids. V was shortened by 1 base and J by 0 bases, with 13 bases between the two germline ends. Germline V CDR1 and CDR2: MDHEN, SYDVKM. The CDR3 region has the DNA TGTGCCAGCAGTTTATCAAGAGGCCTTGGCTCCTATAATTCACCCCTCCACTTT. Amino acid sequence: CASSLSRGLGSYNSPLHF. The entire variable domain, with the rest obtained from reference TRBV28 and TRBJ1-6, is as follows: DVKVTQSSRYLVKRTGEKVFLECVQDMDHENMFWYRQDPGLGLRLIYFSYDVKMKEKGDIPEGYSVSREKKERFSLILESASTNQTSMYLCASSLSRGLGSYNSPLHFGNGTRLTVT.

This sequence joins TRBV29-1 and TRBJ2-1, with unresolved D. CDR1 and CDR2 (germline): SQVTM, ANQGSEA. The CDR3 extends over 12 amino acids. V was clipped by 7 bases and J by 3 bases, with 10 bases between them. The CDR3 sequence: CSAGLVYNEQFF. In nucleotides, the CDR3 is TGCAGCGCGGGTCTAGTCTACAATGAGCAGTTCTTC.

The rearrangement links TRBV6-5 to TRBJ2-7; possibly TRBD2 for D (5 bases). This CDR3 spans 14 amino acids. Germline V gene data show CDR1 as MNHEY and CDR2 as SVGAGI. V was shortened by 6 bases and J by 3 bases, with 15 bases between the two germline ends. The CDR3: CASRRGPVGYEQYF. DNA of the CDR3: TGTGCCAGCAGACGCGGGCCAGTGGGCTACGAGCAGTACTTC.

This rearrangement joins TRBV11-3 to TRBJ2-2, with TRBD1 matching over 9 bases. Germline CDR1 SGHNT, CDR2 YENEEA. This CDR3 comprises 19 residues. Trimming removed 5 bases from V and 5 bases from J; junction bases left unmatched: 18. CDR3 DNA: TGTGCCAGCAGCCGACAGGGGGGATGGCTAGCCTCAGAGACCGGGGAGCTGTTTTTT. This sequence encodes CASSRQGGWLASETGELFF.

The chain employs TRBV7-3 and TRBJ2-5, with TRBD2 matching over 10 bases. CDR1 and CDR2 (germline): SGHTA, FQGTGA. The CDR3 extends over 16 amino acids. V gave up 7 bases and J gave up 4 bases; unmatched junction bases: 12. This chain's CDR3 is CASILPAGGCPETQYF. CDR3 in DNA: TGTGCCAGCATCCTCCCAGCGGGAGGGTGTCCAGAGACCCAGTACTTC.

The chain carries TRBV9 and TRBJ2-7; the D gene is possibly TRBD2 (6 bases). CDR3 length: 14 amino acids. CDR1 is SGDLS, CDR2 YYNGEE, per germline. V dropped 0 bases and J dropped 2 bases, with 9 bases sitting between them. The DNA of the CDR3 is TGTGCCAGCAGCGTAGAACTAGCCACCTACGAGCAGTACTTC. It codes for CASSVELATYEQYF. Based on the CDR3 plus reference TRBV9 and TRBJ2-7, the full variable domain is DSGVTQTPKHLITATGQRVTLRCSPRSGDLSVYWYQQSLDQGLQFLIQYYNGEERAKGNILERFSAQQFPDLHSELNLSSLELGDSALYFCASSVELATYEQYFGPGTRLTVT.

This chain joins TRBV7-9 and TRBJ2-4; TRBD2 is a possible D gene (6 bases). V shed 5 bases and J shed 9 bases, with 11 bases lying between them. Germline V CDR1 and CDR2: SEHNR, FQNEAQ (reference sequence). This CDR3 is 12 amino acids long. Written as DNA, the CDR3 is TGTGCCAGCAGCATTTCCGGGGGCATTCAGTACTTC. Translated, it gives CASSISGGIQYF.